Listed here are 7 T cell receptor beta chains from one sample, sequenced in a study of T cells after yellow fever vaccination. TCRdb independently ran MiXCR on the 5' RACE reads; one entry per CDR3 protein. The sample holds some 150,000 distinct CDR3 sequences, around 9.3% seen once. This specimen was CD8+ T cells sorted from PBMCs, taken 45 days after the yellow fever booster vaccination. The receptors derive from a man aged 18 to 30 who received the YFV17D yellow fever vaccine.

This clonotype was seen a few times. The chain couples TRBV11-2 to TRBJ2-4, with 8 bases aligning to TRBD1. The CDR3 runs to 20 residues. V trimming: 0 bases; J trimming: 1 base; junction bases outside the gene matches: 14. The germline V gene has CDR1 SGHAT and CDR2 FQNNGV. CDR3 residues: CASSLDLSAQGALAKNIQYF. In nucleotides, the CDR3 is TGTGCCAGCAGCTTAGATCTGTCCGCCCAGGGGGCACTCGCCAAAAACATTCAGTACTTC.

This clonotype occurred many times. The chain is built from TRBV12-3 or TRBV12-4 and TRBJ2-1; tentative D call: TRBD1 (6 bases). The length of the CDR3 is 12 residues. V lost 2 bases to trimming and J lost 8 bases, with 7 bases between them. The CDR3 spells CASSLHRDEQFF. The DNA for the CDR3 is TGTGCCAGCAGTTTACACAGGGATGAGCAGTTCTTC.

This clonotype has ten or more counts. The chain carries TRBV4-1 and TRBJ2-7, with D maybe TRBD1 (6 bases). The CDR3 spans 14 residues. CDR1 is MGHRA and CDR2 is YSYEKL in the germline V gene. V was cut by 1 base and J by 4 bases, with 11 bases left in between. CDR3 loop: CASSQAGQVYEQYF. The CDR3 DNA follows: TGCGCCAGCAGCCAAGCGGGACAAGTTTACGAGCAGTACTTC.

This clonotype appeared a few times. The J gene is TRBJ1-2, the V gene TRBV2; D call uncertain. The CDR3 loop spans 14 amino acids. The V end was cut by 2 bases, the J end by 8 bases, with 15 bases between. The germline V gene encodes CDR1 SNHLY and CDR2 FYNNEI. CDR3 loop: CASSESGGAYGYTF. CDR3 DNA: TGTGCCAGCAGTGAATCAGGAGGTGCCTACGGCTACACCTTC.

The chain recombines TRBV20-1 with TRBJ1-2, with D maybe TRBD1 (6 bases). The CDR3 length is 14 residues. With 6 bases removed from V and 2 bases from J, the gap between germline ends came to 16 bases. The germline CDR1 and CDR2 sequences are DFQATT and SNEGSKA (reference sequence). CDR3 sequence: CSAPQQGFNYGYTF. CDR3 nucleotides: TGCAGTGCGCCCCAACAGGGCTTCAACTATGGCTACACCTTC.

The V and J genes are TRBV7-9 and TRBJ1-4, with D uncertain. The V and J ends lost 6 bases and 5 bases respectively, with 16 bases between them. Germline V CDR1 and CDR2: SEHNR, FQNEAQ (reference sequence). The CDR3 is 15 amino acids. For the CDR3, the DNA is TGTGCCAGCAGTTACAATTTGGGCCCGAATGAAAAACTGTTTTTT. It specifies CASSYNLGPNEKLFF.

The V and J genes are TRBV27 and TRBJ1-6; D is possibly TRBD1 (5 bases). CDR3 length: 17 residues. V lost 2 bases and J 14 bases, leaving 25 bases between the germline ends. Germline V CDR1 and CDR2: MNHEY, SMNVEV (reference sequence). This chain's CDR3 is CASSLITRGLSISALHF. For the CDR3, the DNA is TGTGCCAGCAGTTTAATTACACGGGGCCTTTCAATTTCGGCCCTCCACTTT.